The 7 T cell receptor beta chains in this list originate from one sample, sequenced in a study of identifying expanded T cells in peripheral blood. Sequencing used immunoSEQ multiplex PCR; TCRdb keeps in-frame clones, though not all of them. The table has around 47,000 clones, approximately 80% seen once; the top ten hold around 15%. Sequencing was performed on blood. The receptors originated from a person between 18 and 70 years old in good health.

This clone showed up just a few times. This chain joins TRBV7-6 and TRBJ2-5; 9 bases are a match to TRBD2. V dropped 1 base and J dropped 3; count of bases not matched to a gene: 9. Germline assignment: CDR1 SGHVS and CDR2 FNYEAQ. The length of the CDR3 is 17 residues. The CDR3 sequence: CASSLGWTRLAEETQYF. The CDR3 region has the DNA TGTGCCAGCAGCTTAGGCTGGACTCGACTAGCGGAAGAGACCCAGTACTTC.

The rearrangement links TRBV6-1 to TRBJ2-2; D is uncertain. This CDR3 spans 16 amino acids. The V gene's germline CDR1 is MNHNS and CDR2 SASEGT. V lost 2 bases and J 3 bases, leaving 13 bases between the germline ends. CDR3 loop: CASSEYSPSYTGELFF. The CDR3 coding sequence is TGTGCCAGCAGTGAATACAGTCCATCTTACACCGGGGAGCTGTTTTTT.

This clone came up once. The CDR3 sequence is CASSVRDKASYEQYV. For the CDR3, the DNA is TGTGCCAGCAGTGTCCGGGACAAAGCCTCCTACGAGCAGTACGTC. The chain joins TRBV6-1 to TRBJ2-7, with D possibly being TRBD1 (6 bases). Germline V gene data show CDR1 as MNHNS and CDR2 as SASEGT. Trimming removed 4 bases at V and 0 bases at J, with 13 bases between. The CDR3 is 15 residues long.

V usage is TRBV18 and J usage is TRBJ2-1; TRBD2 matches at 10 bases. The length of the CDR3 is 15 residues. V lost 4 bases to trimming and J lost 7 bases; unmatched junction nucleotides: 7. The germline V gene encodes CDR1 KGHSH and CDR2 LQKENI. The CDR3 here is CASSLAGGIQNEQFF. CDR3 sequence (DNA): TGTGCCAGCTCACTAGCGGGAGGAATCCAAAATGAGCAGTTCTTC.

This chain connects TRBV14 to TRBJ2-2; no firm D call. The V end lost 4 bases, the J end lost 8 bases, and 14 bases lay between the germline ends. CDR1 SGHDN and CDR2 FVKESK come from the germline V gene. There are 14 residues in the CDR3. CDR3 amino acids: CASSLTTVRGELFF. The DNA of the CDR3 is TGTGCCAGCAGCCTAACGACGGTCCGAGGGGAGCTGTTTTTT.

The CDR3 protein is CASSQGSTDTQYF. The CDR3 DNA reads as TGTGCCAGCAGCCAGGGGAGCACAGATACGCAGTATTTT. The chain employs TRBV21-1 and TRBJ2-3; TRBD1, the table's D call, lacks a check against the DNA. TRBV21-1 is a pseudogene. The CDR3 is 13 residues long.

This chain connects TRBV29-1 to TRBJ1-1, with D possibly being TRBD1 (5 bases). Deletions cut 3 bases from V and 4 bases from J, with 15 bases between. The CDR3 length is 14 residues. Germline CDR1 is SQVTM and CDR2 is ANQGSEA. CDR3 loop: CSVDLRQGLTEAFF. In DNA form, the CDR3 reads TGCAGCGTTGACCTCAGGCAGGGTCTCACTGAAGCTTTCTTT.